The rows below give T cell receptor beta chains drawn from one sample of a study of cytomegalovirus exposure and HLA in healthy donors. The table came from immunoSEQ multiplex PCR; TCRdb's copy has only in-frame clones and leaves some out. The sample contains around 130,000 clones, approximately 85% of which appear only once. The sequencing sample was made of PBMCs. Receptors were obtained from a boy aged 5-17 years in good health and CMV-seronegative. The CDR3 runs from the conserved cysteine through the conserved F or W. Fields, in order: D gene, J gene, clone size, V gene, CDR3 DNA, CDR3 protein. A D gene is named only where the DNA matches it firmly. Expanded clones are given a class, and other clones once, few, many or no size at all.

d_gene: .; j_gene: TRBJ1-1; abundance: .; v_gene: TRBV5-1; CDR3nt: TGCGCCAGCACCTTGACACCGAACACTGAAGCTTTCTTT; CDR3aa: CASTLTPNTEAFF
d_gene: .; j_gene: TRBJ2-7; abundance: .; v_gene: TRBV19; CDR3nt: TGTGCCAGTAGTATAGGGAGGCACGAGCAGTACTTC; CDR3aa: CASSIGRHEQYF
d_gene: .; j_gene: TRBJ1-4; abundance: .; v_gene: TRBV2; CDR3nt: TGTGCCAGCAACAGTGACAGGACTAATGAAAAACTGTTTTTT; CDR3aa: CASNSDRTNEKLFF
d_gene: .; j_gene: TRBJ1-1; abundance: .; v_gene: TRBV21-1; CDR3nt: TGTGCCAGACGGGGAGGGGATGGGATCTCTTTCTTT; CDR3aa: CARRGGDGISFF
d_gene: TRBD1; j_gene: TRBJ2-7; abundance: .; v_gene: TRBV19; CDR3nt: TGTGCCAGTAGTAGTGGGGACAGGGGTCACGAGCAGTACTTC; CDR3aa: CASSSGDRGHEQYF
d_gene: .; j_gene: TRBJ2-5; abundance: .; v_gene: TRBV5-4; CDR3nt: TGTGCCAGCAGCTTGGAGAGTCGGGAGACCCAGTACTTC; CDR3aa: CASSLESRETQYF
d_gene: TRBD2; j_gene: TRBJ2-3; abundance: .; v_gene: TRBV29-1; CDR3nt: TGCAGCGCTATCAGTAGCGGGGCAAGCACAGATACGCAGTATTTT; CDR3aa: CSAISSGASTDTQYF
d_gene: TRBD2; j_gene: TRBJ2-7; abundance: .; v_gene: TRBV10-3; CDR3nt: TGTGCCACTGGACTAGCGGGGAGTTCGGTCGAGCAGTACTTC; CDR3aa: CATGLAGSSVEQYF
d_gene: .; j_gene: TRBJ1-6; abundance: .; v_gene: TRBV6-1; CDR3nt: TGTGCCAGCAGTGAAAGGGGAGGGAGGAATTCACCCCTCCACTTT; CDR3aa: CASSERGGRNSPLHF
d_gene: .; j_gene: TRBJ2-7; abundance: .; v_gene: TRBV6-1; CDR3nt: TGTGCCAGCAGAATCACAGGGTTCTACGAGCAGTACTTC; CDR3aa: CASRITGFYEQYF
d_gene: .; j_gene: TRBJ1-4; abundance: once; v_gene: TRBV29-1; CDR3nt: TGCAGCGTTATGACAGATCGAGATGAAAAACTGTTTTTT; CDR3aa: CSVMTDRDEKLFF
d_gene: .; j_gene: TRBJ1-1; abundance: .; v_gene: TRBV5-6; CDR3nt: TGTGCCAGCAGCCATTCCCTTGGGCACACTGAAGCTTTCTTT; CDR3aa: CASSHSLGHTEAFF
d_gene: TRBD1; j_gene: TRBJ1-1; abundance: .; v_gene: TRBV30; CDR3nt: TGTGCCTGGAGCGGACAGGGCCGAGGCCTGAACACTGAAGCTTTCTTT; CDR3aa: CAWSGQGRGLNTEAFF
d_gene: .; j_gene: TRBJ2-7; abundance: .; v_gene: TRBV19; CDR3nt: TGTGCCAGTAGTATTAGTAGCTCCTCCTACGAGCAGTACTTC; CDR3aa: CASSISSSSYEQYF
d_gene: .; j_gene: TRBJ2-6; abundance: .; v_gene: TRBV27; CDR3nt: TGTGCCACCCTAGGGGAAGGCTCTGGGGCCAACGTCCTGACTTTC; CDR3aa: CATLGEGSGANVLTF
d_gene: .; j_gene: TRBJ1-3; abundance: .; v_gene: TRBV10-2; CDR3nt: TGCGCCAGCAGTGACCTGGGCCCCTCTGGAAACACCATATATTTT; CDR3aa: CASSDLGPSGNTIYF
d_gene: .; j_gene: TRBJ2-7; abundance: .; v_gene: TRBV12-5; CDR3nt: TGTGCTAGTGGACCCCCAGGACGGGACTACGAGCAGTACTTC; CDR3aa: CASGPPGRDYEQYF
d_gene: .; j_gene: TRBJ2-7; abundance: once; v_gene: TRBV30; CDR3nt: TGTGCCTGGAGCATCTTAGACGAGCAGTACTTC; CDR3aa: CAWSILDEQYF
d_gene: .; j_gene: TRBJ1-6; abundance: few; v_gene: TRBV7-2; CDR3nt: TGTGCCAGCAAAAGGTCAGGGCTCGATAATTCACCCCTCCACTTT; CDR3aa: CASKRSGLDNSPLHF
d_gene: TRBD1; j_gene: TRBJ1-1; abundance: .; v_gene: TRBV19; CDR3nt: TGTGCCAGTAGTGACAGGGCGGGCACTGAAGCTTTCTTT; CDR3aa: CASSDRAGTEAFF
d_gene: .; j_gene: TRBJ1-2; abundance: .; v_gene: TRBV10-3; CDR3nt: TGTGCCATCACCCTAGACGAGGGATATGGCTACACCTTC; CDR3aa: CAITLDEGYGYTF
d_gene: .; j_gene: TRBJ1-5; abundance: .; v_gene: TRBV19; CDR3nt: TGTGCCAGTAGCCCCTGGGCTACAGGGTATAGCAATCAGCCCCAGCATTTT; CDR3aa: CASSPWATGYSNQPQHF
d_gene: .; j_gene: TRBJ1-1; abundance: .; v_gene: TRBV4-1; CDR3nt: TGCGCCAGCAGCCAAGTGAAACTCTCAAAACGGACTGAAGCTTTCTTT; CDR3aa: CASSQVKLSKRTEAFF
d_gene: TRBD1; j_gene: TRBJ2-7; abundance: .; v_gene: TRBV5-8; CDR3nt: TGTGCCAGCAGCGCGGGACAGGGGGACGAGCAGTACTTC; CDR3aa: CASSAGQGDEQYF
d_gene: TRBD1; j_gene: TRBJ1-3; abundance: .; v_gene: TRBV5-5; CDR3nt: TGTGCCAGCAGCTTAGGGACAGGTTCCTCTGGAAACACCATATATTTT; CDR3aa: CASSLGTGSSGNTIYF
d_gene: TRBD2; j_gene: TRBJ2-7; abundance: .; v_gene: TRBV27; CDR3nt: TGTGCCAGCAGGGCGGGGGGGCGCCCCGAGGCCGAGCAGTACTTC; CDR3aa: CASRAGGRPEAEQYF
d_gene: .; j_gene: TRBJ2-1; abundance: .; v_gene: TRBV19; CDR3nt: TGTGCCAGTAGCCAGGGGCTCAAAGTCGTGAATGAGCAGTTCTTC; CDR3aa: CASSQGLKVVNEQFF
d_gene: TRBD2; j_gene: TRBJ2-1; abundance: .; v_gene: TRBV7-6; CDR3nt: TGTGCCAGCAGCCACGCGGGAGGTAGCCTGTCATACAATGAGCAGTTCTTC; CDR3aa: CASSHAGGSLSYNEQFF
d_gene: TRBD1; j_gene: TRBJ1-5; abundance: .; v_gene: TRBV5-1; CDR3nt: TGCGCCAGCAGCCGGGACAGTAATCAGCCCCAGCATTTT; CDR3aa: CASSRDSNQPQHF
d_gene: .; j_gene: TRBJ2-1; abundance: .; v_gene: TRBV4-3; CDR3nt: TGCGCCAGCTCGGAGAACGGGATGAGCTCCTACAATGAGCAGTTCTTC; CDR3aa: CASSENGMSSYNEQFF
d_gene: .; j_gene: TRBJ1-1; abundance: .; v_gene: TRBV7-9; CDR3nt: TGTTCCAGCAGCTTAGGCGATTATGAAGCTTTCTTT; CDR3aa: CSSSLGDYEAFF
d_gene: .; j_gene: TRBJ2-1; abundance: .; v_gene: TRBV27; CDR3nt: TGTGCCAGCAGTCCGCAGGGTAATGAGCAGTTCTTC; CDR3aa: CASSPQGNEQFF
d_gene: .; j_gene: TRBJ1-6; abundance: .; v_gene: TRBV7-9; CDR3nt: TGTGCCAGCAGCTCGGATACAGGGTCACCCCTCCACTTT; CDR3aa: CASSSDTGSPLHF
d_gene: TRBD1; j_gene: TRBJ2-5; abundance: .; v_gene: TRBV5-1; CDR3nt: TGCGCCAGCAGCGAGGGACAGAAAGAGACCCAGTACTTC; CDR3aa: CASSEGQKETQYF
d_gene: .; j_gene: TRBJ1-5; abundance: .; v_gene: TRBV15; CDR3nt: TGTGCCACCAGCAGAGGGGCAGGGTATAGCAATCAGCCCCAGCATTTT; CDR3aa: CATSRGAGYSNQPQHF